This TCR beta chain was recorded in a study of blood T cell repertoires in COVID-19. Whole-study context: The United States, Italy and Spain provided the acute and convalescent COVID-19 samples. Sources were T cells, B-cell-depleted T cells, or PBMCs; the material itself was cDNA or gDNA.

Cohorts were based on clinical histories the participants reported. V was shortened by 2 bases and J by 3 bases, with 11 bases between the two germline ends. Looked up from germline, CDR1 is MDHEN and CDR2 is SYDVKM. The CDR3 extends over 14 amino acids. Study processing details: Reference gene primer amplification gave estimated nucleated cell counts. Generated by immunoSEQ multiplex PCR, the TCRdb table keeps only in-frame clones and is missing some. That table supplies the V and J calls and clone size; D and trimming were determined from the DNA. The data hold about 310,000 clones, with over 80% observed a single time.

This TCR was recovered from a woman aged 18-30 years who had recovered from COVID-19. Sequenced input: PBMCs or T cells enriched from blood (not recorded which). The genes are TRBV28 and TRBJ2-7; tentative D call: TRBD2 (5 bases). The CDR3, as DNA: TGTGCCAGCAGTTTAATATCGGGGTACTACGAGCAGTACTTC. Translation gives CASSLISGYYEQYF.